The source of this T cell receptor beta chain is a study of esophageal squamous cell carcinoma under preoperative chemotherapy. Study overall: Samples included peripheral blood T cells as well as tumor-infiltrating lymphocytes.

This clonotype showed up many times. Its target is unknown. Regarding time point: after preoperative PTX-NDP chemotherapy. This CDR3 has 18 residues. V shed 0 bases and J 9 bases; nucleotides not matched to a gene: 15. Germline values: CDR1 MRHNA, CDR2 SNTAGT. TCRdb reprocessed the PCR reads with MiXCR, giving one entry per CDR3 protein. The table includes approximately 10,000 distinct CDR3 sequences, under 55% detected once. General study findings and limits: Post-treatment tumor-infiltrating lymphocytes appeared partly derived from peripheral T cells migrating into the tumor.

This TCR derives from a human donor with esophageal squamous cell carcinoma. The donor label of this sample is uncertain. The chain has TRBV6-4 and TRBJ2-1, with 9 bases that match TRBD2. The specimen was obtained from a patient given preoperative chemotherapy. The CDR3 is CASSDSISGRLRFGEQFF. The CDR3 coding sequence is TGTGCCAGCAGTGACTCGATAAGCGGGAGGCTCCGTTTTGGTGAGCAGTTCTTC.